These 30 T cell receptor beta chains came from one sample sequenced in a study of human T cells and chemical hapten exposure. MiXCR was run by TCRdb on the RACE reads, yielding one entry per CDR3 protein. This sample has about 380,000 distinct CDR3 sequences, with less than 6.5% found just once. Time point noted: pre-sensitization, week 0. Stated treatment: therapeutic diphenylcyclopropenone sensitization with weekly scalp DPC. Source: whole blood, taken in connection with sensitization to the hapten diphenylcyclopropenone (DPC). These receptors were obtained from a woman between 45 and 65 years old with alopecia areata. Some clones in this sample may be carry-over from other donors' samples.

The V and J genes are TRBV25-1 and TRBJ2-6; D tentatively reads TRBD1 or TRBD2 (6 bases each). Germline-derived CDR1 and CDR2 are MGHDK and SYGVNS. The V and J ends lost 3 bases and 0 bases respectively, with 12 bases between them. The CDR3 runs 17 residues. This CDR3 is CASSDGGGNSGANVLTF. As DNA, the CDR3 is TGTGCCAGCAGTGACGGAGGGGGTAACTCTGGGGCCAACGTCCTGACTTTC.

A few counts support this clonotype. The chain couples TRBV2 to TRBJ2-2; TRBD1 agrees at 10 bases. Trimming at V came to 0 bases and at J to 4 bases, leaving 2 bases not matched to a gene. Germline V gives CDR1 SNHLY, CDR2 FYNNEI. CDR3 size: 16 residues. The CDR3, as DNA: TGTGCCAGCAGTGAAGCACGGACAGGGGGCACCGGGGAGCTGTTTTTT. It codes for CASSEARTGGTGELFF.

The rearrangement joins TRBV11-2 to TRBJ2-3; D not resolved. The CDR3 runs 15 residues. The V and J ends lost 4 bases and 4 bases respectively, with 15 bases between them. The germline V gene encodes CDR1 SGHAT and CDR2 FQNNGV. CDR3 amino acids: CASSSSIPSADTQYF. DNA of the CDR3: TGTGCCAGCAGCTCGAGTATCCCCAGCGCAGATACGCAGTATTTT.

The sample holds many counts of this clonotype. The chain links TRBV7-6 to TRBJ2-3; 8 positions match TRBD2. The CDR3 length is 15 residues. V was pared by 2 bases and J by 4 bases, with 5 bases of the junction left unmatched. Looked up from germline, CDR1 is SGHVS and CDR2 is FNYEAQ. The CDR3 DNA follows: TGTGCCAGCAGCTTATACGCGGGAGGATCAGATACGCAGTATTTT. This gives the protein CASSLYAGGSDTQYF.

The table lists this clonotype with many counts. The chain recombines TRBV12-3 or TRBV12-4 with TRBJ2-3; 8 bases are a match to TRBD1. This CDR3 region has 15 residues. The J segment lost 2 bases and the V segment lost 3 bases, leaving 4 bases of the junction unmatched. The CDR3 protein is CASSFQGANTDTQYF. The CDR3 DNA reads TGTGCCAGCAGTTTTCAGGGGGCTAACACAGATACGCAGTATTTT.

There are a few counts of this clonotype. The chain has TRBV10-1 and TRBJ2-7; TRBD2 matches at 12 bases. The germline gives CDR1 WNHNN, CDR2 SYGVQD (reference sequence). The V segment lost 0 bases and the J segment 7 bases; nucleotides outside the gene matches: 4. CDR3 size: 15 residues. The DNA of the CDR3 is TGCGCCAGCAGTGAGTCCCGACTAGCGGGAGTGGAGCAGTACTTC. Protein product: CASSESRLAGVEQYF.

This clonotype was observed many times. The rearrangement joins TRBV29-1 to TRBJ2-2, with TRBD1 identical over 8 bases. Trimming at V came to 7 bases and at J to 3 bases, leaving 1 base not matched to a gene. The CDR3 consists of 12 residues. Germline V gene lookup returns CDR1 SQVTM and CDR2 ANQGSEA. The CDR3 nucleotides read TGCAGCGCGACAGGGGACACCGGGGAGCTGTTTTTT. It codes for CSATGDTGELFF.

This clonotype was detected only a few times. This sequence joins TRBV27 and TRBJ1-1; 7 positions match TRBD1. The J segment lost 5 bases and the V segment lost 5 bases, leaving 8 bases of the junction unmatched. The germline V gene encodes CDR1 MNHEY and CDR2 SMNVEV (reference sequence). The CDR3 has 14 residues. CDR3 coding DNA: TGTGCCAGCAGTAGGCGACAGGGTCTAACTGAAGCTTTCTTT. The encoded protein is CASSRRQGLTEAFF.

This clonotype was seen repeatedly, ten times or more. V and J are TRBV7-8 and TRBJ2-2; no clear D gene. Trimming took off 5 bases at V and 4 bases at J, with 8 bases between the two ends. This CDR3 has 13 amino acids. Germline-derived CDR1 and CDR2 are SGHVS and FQNEAQ. This CDR3 reads CASSTPPTGELFF. DNA for the CDR3: TGTGCCAGCAGCACCCCCCCCACCGGGGAGCTGTTTTTT.

This clonotype was counted only a few times. The J gene is TRBJ2-7, the V gene TRBV21-1; the table names TRBD1, a call not compared with the DNA. TRBV21-1 is shown as a pseudogene. The CDR3 runs to 14 residues. CDR3 sequence reads: CASSFRDRDDEQYF. In DNA, the CDR3 is TGTGCCAGCAGCTTCCGGGACAGGGATGACGAGCAGTACTTC.

There are many counts of this clonotype. The chain has TRBV18 and TRBJ2-5, with TRBD2 as a possible D gene (6 bases). The CDR3 sequence is 16 residues long. Germline V gene data show CDR1 as KGHSH and CDR2 as LQKENI. Trimming removed 3 bases at V and 2 bases at J, with 16 bases between. The DNA for the CDR3 is TGTGCCAGCTCACCTCCCTCTGGTAGCGGTCAAGAGACCCAGTACTTC. It yields the protein CASSPPSGSGQETQYF.

This clonotype has a count of ten or more. V and J are TRBV6-2 or TRBV6-3 and TRBJ2-1; TRBD2 matches at 7 bases. Germline V gives CDR1 MNHEY, CDR2 SVGEGT. The CDR3 contains 14 residues. J lost 9 bases, V lost 5 bases, and 10 bases had no gene match. The CDR3 coding sequence is TGTGCCAGCAGTATGGCGGGAGCACTGGGTGAGCAGTTCTTC. Amino acid sequence: CASSMAGALGEQFF.

The sample holds many counts of this clonotype. J is TRBJ1-1 and V is TRBV20-1; D is uncertain. V gave up 3 bases and J gave up 0 bases, with 8 bases separating them. The CDR3 sequence is 13 residues long. Per germline, CDR1 DFQATT and CDR2 SNEGSKA (reference sequence). The CDR3 is CSARRQLNTEAFF. CDR3 sequence (DNA): TGCAGTGCTAGGCGTCAGTTGAACACTGAAGCTTTCTTT.

The chain has TRBV25-1 and TRBJ2-2, with a possible D match to TRBD2 (6 bases). V was cut by 4 bases and J by 6 bases, with 15 bases left in between. CDR3 length: 15 amino acids. CDR1 and CDR2 (germline): MGHDK, SYGVNS. The CDR3 protein is CASSGGILKAGELFF. The CDR3 region has the DNA TGTGCCAGCAGTGGCGGGATCCTCAAGGCCGGGGAGCTGTTTTTT.

This clonotype was counted at least ten times. Here the CDR3 DNA reads TGTGCCAGCAGCCCGAGGGGGACAGGGGCTAACTATGGCTACACCTTC. It translates to CASSPRGTGANYGYTF. This sequence joins TRBV13 and TRBJ1-2; 10 nucleotides line up with TRBD1. The CDR3 contains 16 residues. Looked up from germline, CDR1 is PRHDT and CDR2 is FYEKMQ (reference sequence). J lost 0 bases, V lost 5 bases, and 6 bases had no gene match.

The rearrangement links TRBV5-1 to TRBJ1-2, with TRBD1 as a possible D gene (6 bases). This CDR3 has 15 amino acids. Per germline, CDR1 SGHRS and CDR2 YFSETQ. Trimming removed 6 bases at V and 5 bases at J, with 20 bases between. The CDR3: CASTSGGTHHYGYTF. In nucleotides, the CDR3 is TGCGCCAGCACAAGCGGGGGCACCCACCATTATGGCTACACCTTC. Combining the CDR3 with reference TRBV5-1 and TRBJ1-2 gives the whole variable domain KAGVTQTPRYLIKTRGQQVTLSCSPISGHRSVSWYQQTPGQGLQFLFEYFSETQRNKGNFPGRFSGRQFSNSRSEMNVSTLELGDSALYLCASTSGGTHHYGYTFGSGTRLTVV.

In its sample, this clonotype was seen many times. For the CDR3, the DNA is TGCGCCAGCAGCTTGTATGAGACTAGGGACGAGCAGTACTTC. Protein: CASSLYETRDEQYF. The chain carries TRBV5-1 and TRBJ2-7; a weak D match, TRBD2 (6 bases). CDR1 and CDR2 from the germline V gene are SGHRS and YFSETQ. Trimming cost V 1 base and J 5 bases, with 13 bases left between them. The CDR3 is 14 amino acids.

Note on this clonotype: The junction and the germline gene differ at one end; a read error may be behind it. The chain employs TRBV7-2 and TRBJ2-1, with no clear D. This CDR3 contains 12 residues. The germline V gene has CDR1 SGHTA and CDR2 FQGNSA. CDR3 sequence (DNA): TGTGCCAGCAGCGTTGACTCCACCCGCGGTGTCTTC. It yields the protein CASSVDSTRGVF.

The rearrangement uses TRBV29-1 and TRBJ2-7, with 7 bases aligning to TRBD2. CDR3 length equals 14 residues. CDR1 and CDR2 (germline): SQVTM, ANQGSEA. After removal of 2 bases from V and 2 bases from J, the junction contained 6 bases not matched to a gene. The CDR3 coding sequence is TGCAGCGTTGAATCGGGGGGAGGCCCCTACGAGCAGTACTTC. Protein: CSVESGGGPYEQYF.

The rearrangement uses TRBV9 and TRBJ1-6; D is perhaps TRBD1 (5 bases). Per the germline V gene, CDR1 is SGDLS and CDR2 is YYNGEE. V lost 3 bases to trimming and J lost 7 bases, with 11 bases between them. There are 14 residues in the CDR3. The CDR3 sequence: CASSEGTPNSPLHF. Written as DNA, the CDR3 is TGTGCCAGCAGCGAGGGGACCCCAAATTCACCCCTCCACTTT.

This sequence joins TRBV27 and TRBJ1-2, with a weak D call TRBD1 (6 bases). Trimming shortened V by 6 bases and J by 4 bases, and 12 bases separated the two germline ends. CDR1 and CDR2 from the germline V gene are MNHEY and SMNVEV (reference sequence). The CDR3 is made up of 13 amino acids. CDR3 coding DNA: TGTGCCAGCAGCCGCGGGACAATCTATGGCTACACCTTC. It codes for CASSRGTIYGYTF.

In its sample, this clonotype was seen a few times. The chain recombines TRBV4-2 with TRBJ2-3; tentatively, D is TRBD2 (7 bases). V was trimmed by 5 bases and J by 2 bases, leaving 8 bases between them. Germline lookup yields CDR1 LGHNA and CDR2 YNFKEQ. The CDR3 is made up of 13 amino acids. This CDR3 reads CASSGGATDTQYF. The CDR3, as DNA: TGTGCCAGCAGCGGGGGGGCCACAGATACGCAGTATTTT.

Comment on this clonotype: This could be a read error, since a much larger clone is one nucleotide away. The J gene is TRBJ2-4, the V gene TRBV12-3 or TRBV12-4; TRBD1 matches at 10 bases. The CDR3 is made up of 13 amino acids. The CDR3 reads CTSSFAGTGEKYF. The CDR3 bases are TGTACCAGCAGTTTTGCCGGGACAGGGGAGAAGTACTTC.

The sample holds a few counts of this clonotype. The chain combines TRBV12-3 or TRBV12-4 with TRBJ2-3, with 11 bases that match TRBD2. V lost 7 bases to trimming and J lost 1 base; unmatched junction nucleotides: 4. The CDR3 runs 15 residues. The CDR3 sequence is CASNEGLAGTDTQYF. CDR3 bases: TGTGCCAGCAACGAGGGACTAGCGGGCACAGATACGCAGTATTTT.

This clonotype was seen many times. The rearrangement joins TRBV20-1 to TRBJ2-1, with 10 bases lining up with TRBD1. The CDR3 has 15 residues. Trimming removed 3 bases from V and 8 bases from J; junction bases left unmatched: 10. Germline assignment: CDR1 DFQATT and CDR2 SNEGSKA (reference sequence). The CDR3 here is CSASVGQGVRDEQFF. The CDR3, as DNA: TGCAGTGCTAGTGTCGGACAGGGGGTAAGGGATGAGCAGTTCTTC.

The rearrangement joins TRBV2 to TRBJ2-3; possibly TRBD1 or TRBD2 for D (5 bases each). Trimming shortened V by 4 bases and J by 2 bases, and 10 bases separated the two germline ends. CDR1 is SNHLY, CDR2 FYNNEI, per germline. The CDR3 has 14 residues. The CDR3 protein is CASSVPGATDTQYF. Written as DNA, the CDR3 is TGTGCCAGCAGTGTCCCCGGGGCCACAGATACGCAGTATTTT.

The chain couples TRBV7-3 to TRBJ2-3, with D tentatively TRBD2 (6 bases). Trimming cost V 1 base and J 0 bases, with 11 bases left between them. Germline V lookup: CDR1 SGHTA, CDR2 FQGTGA. CDR3 length: 16 amino acids. CDR3 bases: TGTGCCAGCAGCTTAAAAGCGGGCGTGAGCACAGATACGCAGTATTTT. The encoded protein is CASSLKAGVSTDTQYF.

In its sample, this clonotype was seen many times. The chain has TRBV29-1 and TRBJ1-2, with 9 bases matching TRBD1. The CDR3 consists of 15 residues. Germline lookup yields CDR1 SQVTM and CDR2 ANQGSEA. The junction had 6 bases not matched to a gene; V was cut back by 0 bases and J by 4 bases. CDR3: CSVEDDTGGVYGYTF. The CDR3 DNA sequence: TGCAGCGTTGAAGATGACACAGGGGGCGTCTATGGCTACACCTTC.

The chain recombines TRBV5-1 with TRBJ2-1; 8 bases are shared with TRBD1. The CDR3 totals 15 residues. The ends lost 0 bases at V and 7 bases at J; junction bases unmatched: 6. Germline V gene lookup returns CDR1 SGHRS and CDR2 YFSETQ. The CDR3 DNA reads TGCGCCAGCAGCTTGGAGCCAGGGGGCAGAAATGAGCAGTTCTTC. Translated, it gives CASSLEPGGRNEQFF.

This clonotype was seen many times. The V gene is TRBV10-1, the J gene TRBJ1-1; 8 positions agree with TRBD1. The CDR3 has 15 amino acids. In germline, CDR1 is WNHNN, CDR2 SYGVQD (reference sequence). The ends lost 0 bases at V and 6 bases at J; junction bases unmatched: 6. CDR3 residues: CASSESRTGYPEAFF. The DNA for the CDR3 is TGCGCCAGCAGTGAGTCAAGGACAGGGTACCCTGAAGCTTTCTTT.